This entry lists 7 T cell receptor beta chains sequenced from one sample in a study of regulatory T cells in long-lasting Graves disease (dated by TCRdb to about 2021). Library construction relied on multiplex PCR. The instrument was an Illumina HiSeq 4000. iRepertoire HTBI primers and Arm-PCR amplification of CDR3 regions were used to construct TCR beta libraries. TCRdb itself trimmed the public reads at Q25 with fastp, ran MiXCR and retained productive beta chains. For every CDR3 protein sequence, its rows merge into one entry that carries the most common genes and DNA. The sample table contains more than 300,000 distinct CDR3 sequences; only one count was recorded for about 11% of them. Jointly, the top ten make up over 15% of the sample. In the paper's terms, the time point label means: newly diagnosed GD, antithyroid drugs for less than 3 months. RNA was extracted from PBMCs in TRIzol for both TCR sequencing and RNA sequencing.

Separately, the same data were catalogued under a study of T cells in Graves' hyperthyroidism and ophthalmopathy.

The input for sequencing was peripheral blood mononuclear cells (PBMCs), taken at new diagnosis, from a patient treated with antithyroid drugs. All receptors come from a woman between 18 and 30 years old with Graves disease. Donor details come from another sample of the same person, matched by shared clones.

A remark on this clonotype: Mismatch with germline at one junction end may stem from a read error. The chain is built from TRBV15 and TRBJ2-1; 10 positions agree with TRBD2. There are 20 residues in the CDR3. The germline CDR1 and CDR2 sequences are LNHNV and YYDKDF (reference sequence). The CDR3 DNA reads TGTGCCACCAGCAGTGTCGGGCTAGCGGGGGACTCGAGCTCCTACAATGAGCAGCTCTTC. This encodes CATSSVGLAGDSSSYNEQLF.

This clonotype was detected many times. The V call is TRBV5-1, the J call TRBJ1-2; the D is unclear. Germline V CDR1 and CDR2: SGHRS, YFSETQ. The CDR3 contains 13 residues. Trimming removed 0 bases at V and 2 bases at J, with 5 bases between. This chain's CDR3 is CASSLARNYGYTF. In nucleotides, the CDR3 is TGCGCCAGCAGCTTGGCCAGGAACTATGGCTACACCTTC.

This clonotype was counted ten times or more. The rearrangement joins TRBV6-1 to TRBJ1-3; D remains unclear. V was shortened by 6 bases and J by 1 base, with 13 bases between the two germline ends. CDR3 length: 15 amino acids. CDR1 and CDR2 (germline): MNHNS, SASEGT. In DNA form, the CDR3 reads TGTGCCAGCAGCACGCACCGGAAATCTGGAAACACCATATATTTT. Amino acid sequence: CASSTHRKSGNTIYF.

Points on this clonotype: One base away lies a much larger clone, so this may be a sequencing read error. The chain recombines TRBV7-9 with TRBJ1-2; D gene uncertain. The length of the CDR3 is 14 residues. CDR1 and CDR2 (germline): SEHNR, FQNEAQ (reference sequence). CDR3 sequence (DNA): TGTGCCAGCAGCCAGGAGTACCATAACTATGGCTACTCCTTC. This translates into CASSQEYHNYGYSF.

The chain is built from TRBV29-1 and TRBJ1-2; D not certain. The length of the CDR3 is 9 residues. The V gene's germline CDR1 is SQVTM and CDR2 ANQGSEA. CDR3 sequence reads: CSYTRGYTF. In DNA, the CDR3 is TGCAGTTATACACGGGGCTACACCTTC.

This clonotype came up many times. The chain joins TRBV11-2 to TRBJ2-1; weak D call: TRBD2 (6 bases). The germline V gene has CDR1 SGHAT and CDR2 FQNNGV. CDR3 length equals 15 residues. The V gene lost 4 bases and the J gene lost 8 bases, with 18 bases spanning the gap. The CDR3 nucleotides read TGTGCCAGCAGCTCCCCCCTCCGGGACTTCGATGAGCAGTTCTTC. It codes for CASSSPLRDFDEQFF.

The chain couples TRBV20-1 to TRBJ1-1; perhaps TRBD1 as D (5 bases). The germline gives CDR1 DFQATT, CDR2 SNEGSKA (reference sequence). The length of the CDR3 is 13 residues. V lost 5 bases to trimming and J lost 3 bases, with 13 bases between them. CDR3 residues: CSAGDGRDTEAFF. As DNA, the CDR3 is TGCAGTGCTGGGGACGGAAGAGACACTGAAGCTTTCTTT.